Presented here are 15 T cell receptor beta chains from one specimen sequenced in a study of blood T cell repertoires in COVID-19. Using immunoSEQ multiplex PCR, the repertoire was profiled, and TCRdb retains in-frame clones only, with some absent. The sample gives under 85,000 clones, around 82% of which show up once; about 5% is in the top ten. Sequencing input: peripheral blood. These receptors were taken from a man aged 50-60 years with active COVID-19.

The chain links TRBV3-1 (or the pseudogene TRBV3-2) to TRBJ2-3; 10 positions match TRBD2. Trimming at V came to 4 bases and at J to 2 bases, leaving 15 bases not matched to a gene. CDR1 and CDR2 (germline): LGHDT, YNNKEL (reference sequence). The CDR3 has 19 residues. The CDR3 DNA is TGTGCCAGCAGCCGCATAGGAGGACTAGCGGCGGGGGACACAGATACGCAGTATTTT. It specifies CASSRIGGLAAGDTDTQYF.

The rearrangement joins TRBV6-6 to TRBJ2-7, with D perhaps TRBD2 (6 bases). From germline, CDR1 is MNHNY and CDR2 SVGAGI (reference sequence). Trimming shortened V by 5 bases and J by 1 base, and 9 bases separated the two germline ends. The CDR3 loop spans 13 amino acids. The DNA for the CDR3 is TGTGCCAGCAGTCCCGGGGGATCCTACGAGCAGTACTTC. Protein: CASSPGGSYEQYF.

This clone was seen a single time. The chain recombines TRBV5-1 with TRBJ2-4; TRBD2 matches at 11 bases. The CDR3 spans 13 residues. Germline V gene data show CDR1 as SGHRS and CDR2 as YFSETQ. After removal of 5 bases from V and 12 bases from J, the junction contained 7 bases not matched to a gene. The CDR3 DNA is TGCGCCAGCAGGACCGGGACTAGCGGATCTCAGTACTTC. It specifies CASRTGTSGSQYF.

CDR3 sequence reads: CASSWAQDHGYTF. The DNA for the CDR3 is TGCGCCAGCAGCTGGGCACAGGACCATGGCTACACCTTC. V gene TRBV5-1 combines with J gene TRBJ1-2; D may be TRBD1 (5 bases). CDR1 and CDR2 (germline): SGHRS, YFSETQ. This CDR3 region has 13 residues. The V end was cut by 3 bases, the J end by 6 bases, with 12 bases between.

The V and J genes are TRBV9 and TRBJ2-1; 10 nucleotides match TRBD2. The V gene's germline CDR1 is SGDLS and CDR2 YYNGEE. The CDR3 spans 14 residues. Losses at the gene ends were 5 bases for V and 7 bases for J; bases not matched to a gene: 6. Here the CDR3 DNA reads TGTGCCAGCAGAGAAACTAGCGGGATAAATGAGCAGTTCTTC. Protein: CASRETSGINEQFF.

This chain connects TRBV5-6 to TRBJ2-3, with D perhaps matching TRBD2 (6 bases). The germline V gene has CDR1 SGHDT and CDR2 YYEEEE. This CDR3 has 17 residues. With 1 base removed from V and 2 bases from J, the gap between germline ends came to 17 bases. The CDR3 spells CASSLFGRAGYTDTQYF. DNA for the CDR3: TGTGCCAGCAGCTTGTTCGGTCGAGCGGGTTACACAGATACGCAGTATTTT.

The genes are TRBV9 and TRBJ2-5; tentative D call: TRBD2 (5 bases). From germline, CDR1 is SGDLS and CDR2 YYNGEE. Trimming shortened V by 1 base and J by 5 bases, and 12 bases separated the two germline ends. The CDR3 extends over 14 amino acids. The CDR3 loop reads CASSVYGEWETQYF. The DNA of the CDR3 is TGTGCCAGCAGCGTATACGGGGAATGGGAGACCCAGTACTTC.

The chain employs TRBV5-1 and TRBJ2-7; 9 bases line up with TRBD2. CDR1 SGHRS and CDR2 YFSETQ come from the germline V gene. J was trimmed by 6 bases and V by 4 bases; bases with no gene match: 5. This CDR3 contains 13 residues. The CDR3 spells CASSLAGRSEQYF. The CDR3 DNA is TGCGCCAGCAGCCTAGCGGGACGGAGCGAGCAGTACTTC.

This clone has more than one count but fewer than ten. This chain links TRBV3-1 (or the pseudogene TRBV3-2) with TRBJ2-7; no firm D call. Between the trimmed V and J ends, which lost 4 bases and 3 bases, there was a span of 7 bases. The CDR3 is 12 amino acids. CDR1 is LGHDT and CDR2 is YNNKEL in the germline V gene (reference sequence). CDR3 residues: CASSPFGYEQYF. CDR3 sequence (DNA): TGTGCCAGCAGCCCCTTCGGCTACGAGCAGTACTTC.

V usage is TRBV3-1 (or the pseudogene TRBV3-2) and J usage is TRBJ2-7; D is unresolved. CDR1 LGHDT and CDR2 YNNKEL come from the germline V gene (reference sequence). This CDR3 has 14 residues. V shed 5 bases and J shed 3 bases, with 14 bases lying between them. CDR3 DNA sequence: TGTGCCAGCAGCTTTTGCGGCACTTTCTACGAGCAGTACTTC. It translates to CASSFCGTFYEQYF.

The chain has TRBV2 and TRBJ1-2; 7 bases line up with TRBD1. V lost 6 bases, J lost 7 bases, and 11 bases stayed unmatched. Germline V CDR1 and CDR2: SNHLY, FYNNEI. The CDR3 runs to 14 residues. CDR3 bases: TGTGCCAGCAGCGGACTTTCAGGGGGTGTTGGCTACACCTTC. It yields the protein CASSGLSGGVGYTF.

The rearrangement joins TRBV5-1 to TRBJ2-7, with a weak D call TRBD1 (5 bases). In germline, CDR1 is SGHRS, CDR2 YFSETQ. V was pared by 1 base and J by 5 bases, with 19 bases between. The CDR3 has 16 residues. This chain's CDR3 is CASSLRGFEGTDEQYF. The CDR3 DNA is TGCGCCAGCAGCTTGAGGGGATTTGAAGGTACGGACGAGCAGTACTTC.

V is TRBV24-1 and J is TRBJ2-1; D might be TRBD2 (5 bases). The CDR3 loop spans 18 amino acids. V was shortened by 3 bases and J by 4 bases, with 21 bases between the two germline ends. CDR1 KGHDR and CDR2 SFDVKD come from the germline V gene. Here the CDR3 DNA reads TGTGCCACCAGTGATGTCAGAGGCGGAGGCGCCGGATACAATGAGCAGTTCTTC. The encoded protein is CATSDVRGGGAGYNEQFF.

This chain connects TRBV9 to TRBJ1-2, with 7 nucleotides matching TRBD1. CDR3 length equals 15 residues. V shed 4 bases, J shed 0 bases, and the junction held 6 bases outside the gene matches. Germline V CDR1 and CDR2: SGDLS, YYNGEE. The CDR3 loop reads CASSTRDRPNYGYTF. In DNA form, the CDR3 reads TGTGCCAGCAGCACACGGGACAGACCTAACTATGGCTACACCTTC.

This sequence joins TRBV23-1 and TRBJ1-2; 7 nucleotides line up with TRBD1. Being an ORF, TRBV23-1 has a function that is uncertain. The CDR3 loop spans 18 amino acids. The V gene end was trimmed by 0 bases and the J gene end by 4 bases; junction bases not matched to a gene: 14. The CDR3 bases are TGCGCCAGCAGTCAATCGGGACAGCTCATCCACGGTATCTATGGCTACACCTTC. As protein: CASSQSGQLIHGIYGYTF.